These T cell receptor beta chains were read from a single sample in a study of T cells in pancreatic ductal adenocarcinoma. Sequenced by immunoSEQ multiplex PCR; TCRdb stores in-frame clones only, minus some. The table lists 85,000 to 120,000 clones, around 96% of them singletons. Sequenced sample: PBMCs. These receptor sequences come from a human donor with pancreatic ductal adenocarcinoma. CDR3s include the opening cysteine and the closing phenylalanine or tryptophan. D genes are given only for firm matches. Not every row has a clone size; where given, it reads once, few, many or a size class.

clone size: NA; V gene: TRBV19; J gene: TRBJ1-5; D gene: NA; CDR3 DNA: TGTGCCAGTAGTCAGGGTGGTGGACAGCCCCAGCATTTT; CDR3 protein: CASSQGGGQPQHF
clone size: NA; V gene: TRBV7-3; J gene: TRBJ2-1; D gene: NA; CDR3 DNA: TGTGCCAGCAGCTTGGAATTAGCGCCGAACAATGAGCAGTTCTTC; CDR3 protein: CASSLELAPNNEQFF
clone size: NA; V gene: TRBV5-1; J gene: TRBJ1-4; D gene: TRBD1; CDR3 DNA: TGCGCCAGCAGCTTGCAGGGGGCGAGGGGTGAAAAACTGTTTTTT; CDR3 protein: CASSLQGARGEKLFF
clone size: NA; V gene: TRBV4-2; J gene: TRBJ2-7; D gene: TRBD1; CDR3 DNA: TGTGCCAGCAGCCAGAGGACAGGAATCTCCAGTAGGGACGAGCAGTACTTC; CDR3 protein: CASSQRTGISSRDEQYF
clone size: NA; V gene: TRBV2; J gene: TRBJ2-2; D gene: NA; CDR3 DNA: TGTGCCAGCAGTGTCAGGAGGGCCGGGGAGCTGTTTTTT; CDR3 protein: CASSVRRAGELFF
clone size: NA; V gene: TRBV4-3; J gene: TRBJ1-4; D gene: NA; CDR3 DNA: TGCGCCAGCAGCCAAGATGGGGCGGGGGGAAAACTGTTTTTT; CDR3 protein: CASSQDGAGGKLFF
clone size: NA; V gene: TRBV4-3; J gene: TRBJ1-2; D gene: NA; CDR3 DNA: TGCGCCAGCAGCCAATCCCAGACAGTTAACTATGGCTACACCTTC; CDR3 protein: CASSQSQTVNYGYTF
clone size: NA; V gene: TRBV21-1; J gene: TRBJ1-5; D gene: NA; CDR3 DNA: TGTGCCAGCAGCGGAGGTTACGGCAATCAGCCCCAGCATTTT; CDR3 protein: CASSGGYGNQPQHF
clone size: NA; V gene: TRBV19; J gene: TRBJ1-2; D gene: TRBD1; CDR3 DNA: TGTGCCAGTAGTACTCGAAGGACAGGAGAGTATGGCTACACCTTC; CDR3 protein: CASSTRRTGEYGYTF
clone size: NA; V gene: TRBV7-9; J gene: TRBJ2-7; D gene: NA; CDR3 DNA: TGTGCCAGCAGCTTCGGACAGTCCTACGAGCAGTACTTC; CDR3 protein: CASSFGQSYEQYF
clone size: NA; V gene: TRBV15; J gene: TRBJ2-7; D gene: TRBD1; CDR3 DNA: TGTGCCACCAGCGGACAGGGAGAGGGGCAGTACTTC; CDR3 protein: CATSGQGEGQYF
clone size: NA; V gene: TRBV13; J gene: TRBJ1-2; D gene: NA; CDR3 DNA: TGTGCCAGCACCCCGTGGCGGGGTTTAGGCTATGGCTACACCTTC; CDR3 protein: CASTPWRGLGYGYTF
clone size: NA; V gene: TRBV19; J gene: TRBJ1-5; D gene: NA; CDR3 DNA: TGTGCCAGTAGTATGAAACAACAGAATAGCAATCAGCCCCAGCATTTT; CDR3 protein: CASSMKQQNSNQPQHF
clone size: NA; V gene: TRBV30; J gene: TRBJ1-1; D gene: TRBD1; CDR3 DNA: TGTGCCTGGAGTGGCTTACAGGGGCAGGGAGCTTTCTTT; CDR3 protein: CAWSGLQGQGAFF
clone size: NA; V gene: TRBV7-2; J gene: TRBJ2-7; D gene: TRBD1; CDR3 DNA: TGTGCCAGCAGCCCGGGACAGGGGGGAGTCTACGAGCAGTACTTC; CDR3 protein: CASSPGQGGVYEQYF
clone size: NA; V gene: TRBV5-1; J gene: TRBJ2-2; D gene: NA; CDR3 DNA: TGCGCCAGCAGCTTGGTGGCGGATAACACCGGGGAGCTGTTTTTT; CDR3 protein: CASSLVADNTGELFF
clone size: NA; V gene: TRBV2; J gene: TRBJ2-2; D gene: TRBD1; CDR3 DNA: TGTGCCAGCAGTCTAGACAGGGCCGGGGAGCTGTTTTTT; CDR3 protein: CASSLDRAGELFF
clone size: NA; V gene: TRBV6-6; J gene: TRBJ2-7; D gene: NA; CDR3 DNA: TGTGCCAGCACCCCGTGGGGGCGAAGCTCCTACGAGCAGTACTTC; CDR3 protein: CASTPWGRSSYEQYF
clone size: NA; V gene: TRBV28; J gene: TRBJ2-2; D gene: TRBD2; CDR3 DNA: TGTGCCAGCAGTTCTTATAGGCCCGACGGACTAGCGGAGAGAGGCGGGGAGCTGTTTTTT; CDR3 protein: CASSSYRPDGLAERGGELFF
clone size: NA; V gene: TRBV9; J gene: TRBJ2-1; D gene: TRBD1; CDR3 DNA: TGTGCCAGCAGCGGCCAGGGGGATCACAATGAGCAGTTCTTC; CDR3 protein: CASSGQGDHNEQFF
clone size: NA; V gene: TRBV30; J gene: TRBJ1-4; D gene: TRBD1; CDR3 DNA: TGTGCCTGCCGGGACAGGGGCGCGACTAATGAAAAACTGTTTTTT; CDR3 protein: CACRDRGATNEKLFF
clone size: NA; V gene: TRBV7-2; J gene: TRBJ1-1; D gene: NA; CDR3 DNA: TGTGCCAGCAGCCCTCGGACAAGGGGCCGAGTAAAGTTCTTT; CDR3 protein: CASSPRTRGRVKFF
clone size: NA; V gene: TRBV11-3; J gene: TRBJ2-2; D gene: TRBD2; CDR3 DNA: TGTGCCAGCAGCTTAGATTGGGACGGGAGGACTACCGGGGAGCTGTTTTTT; CDR3 protein: CASSLDWDGRTTGELFF
clone size: once; V gene: TRBV29-1; J gene: TRBJ2-3; D gene: NA; CDR3 DNA: TGCAGCGCCCGGTTGGGCACAGATACGCAGTATTTT; CDR3 protein: CSARLGTDTQYF